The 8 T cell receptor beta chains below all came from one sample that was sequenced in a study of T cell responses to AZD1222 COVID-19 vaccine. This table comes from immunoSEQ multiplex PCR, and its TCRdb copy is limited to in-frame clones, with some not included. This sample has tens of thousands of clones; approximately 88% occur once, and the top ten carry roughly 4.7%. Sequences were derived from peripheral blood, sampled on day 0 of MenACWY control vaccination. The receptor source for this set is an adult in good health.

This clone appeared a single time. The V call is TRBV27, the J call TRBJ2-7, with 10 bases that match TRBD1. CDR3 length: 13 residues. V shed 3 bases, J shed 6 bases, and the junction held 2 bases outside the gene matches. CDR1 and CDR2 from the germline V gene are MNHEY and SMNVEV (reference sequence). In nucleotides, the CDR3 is TGTGCCAGCAGTTTTGGGACAGGGGTCGAGCAGTACTTC. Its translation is CASSFGTGVEQYF.

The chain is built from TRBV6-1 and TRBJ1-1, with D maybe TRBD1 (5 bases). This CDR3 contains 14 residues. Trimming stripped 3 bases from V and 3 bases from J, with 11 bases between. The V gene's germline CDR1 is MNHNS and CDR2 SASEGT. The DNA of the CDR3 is TGTGCCAGCAGTGATGGGGGACCCGACACTGAAGCTTTCTTT. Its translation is CASSDGGPDTEAFF.

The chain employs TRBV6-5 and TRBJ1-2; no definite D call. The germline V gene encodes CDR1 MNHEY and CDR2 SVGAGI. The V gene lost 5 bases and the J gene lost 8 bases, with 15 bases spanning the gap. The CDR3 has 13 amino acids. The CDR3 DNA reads TGTGCCAGCAGTACCGGGGTTATGGTCGGCTACACCTTC. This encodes CASSTGVMVGYTF.

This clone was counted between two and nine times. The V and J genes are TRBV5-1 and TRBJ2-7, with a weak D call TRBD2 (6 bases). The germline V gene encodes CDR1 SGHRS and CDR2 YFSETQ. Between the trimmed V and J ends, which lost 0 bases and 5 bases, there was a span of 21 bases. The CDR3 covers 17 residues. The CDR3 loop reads CASSLGSHYGGANEQYF. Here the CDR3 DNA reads TGCGCCAGCAGCTTGGGCTCACACTACGGAGGGGCGAACGAGCAGTACTTC.

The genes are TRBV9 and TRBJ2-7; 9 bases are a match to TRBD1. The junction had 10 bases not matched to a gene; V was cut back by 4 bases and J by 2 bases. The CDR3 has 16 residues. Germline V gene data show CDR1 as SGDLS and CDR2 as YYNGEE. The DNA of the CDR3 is TGTGCCAGCAGCCACCAACAACAGGGGGCCCCCTACGAGCAGTACTTC. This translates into CASSHQQQGAPYEQYF.

CDR3 region: CASSSLGGEAFF. The DNA of the CDR3 is TGTGCCAGCAGTTCGCTGGGCGGTGAAGCTTTCTTT. The rearrangement uses TRBV6-4 and TRBJ1-1, with D hard to call. Trimming removed 5 bases from V and 7 bases from J, with 11 bases in between. The V gene's germline CDR1 is MRHNA and CDR2 SNTAGT. The CDR3 length is 12 residues.

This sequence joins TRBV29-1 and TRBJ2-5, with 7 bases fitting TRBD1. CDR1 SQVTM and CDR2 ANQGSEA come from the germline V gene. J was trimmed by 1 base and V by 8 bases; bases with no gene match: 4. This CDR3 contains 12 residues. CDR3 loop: CSIGTVQETQYF. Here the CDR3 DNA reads TGCAGCATCGGGACAGTCCAAGAGACCCAGTACTTC.

The CDR3 sequence is CASSFVLGFSPDTQYF. In DNA form, the CDR3 reads TGTGCCAGCTCATTCGTTCTTGGGTTTAGTCCAGATACGCAGTATTTT. V is TRBV27 and J is TRBJ2-3; no firm D call. Germline V lookup: CDR1 MNHEY, CDR2 SMNVEV (reference sequence). The V gene lost 8 bases and the J gene lost 4 bases, with 22 bases spanning the gap. The CDR3 loop spans 16 amino acids.